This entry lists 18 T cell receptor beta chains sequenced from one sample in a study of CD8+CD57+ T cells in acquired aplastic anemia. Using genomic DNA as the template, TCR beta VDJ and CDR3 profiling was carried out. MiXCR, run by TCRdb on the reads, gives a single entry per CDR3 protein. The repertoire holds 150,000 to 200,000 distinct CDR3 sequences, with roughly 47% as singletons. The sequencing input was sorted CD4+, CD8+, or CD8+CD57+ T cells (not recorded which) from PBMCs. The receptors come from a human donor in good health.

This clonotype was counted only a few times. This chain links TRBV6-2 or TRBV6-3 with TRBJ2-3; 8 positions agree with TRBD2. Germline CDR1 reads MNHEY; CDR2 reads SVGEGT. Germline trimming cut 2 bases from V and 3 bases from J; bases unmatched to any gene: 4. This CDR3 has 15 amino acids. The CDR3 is CASSYAGGATDTQYF. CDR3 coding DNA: TGTGCCAGCAGTTACGCCGGGGGGGCGACAGATACGCAGTATTTT.

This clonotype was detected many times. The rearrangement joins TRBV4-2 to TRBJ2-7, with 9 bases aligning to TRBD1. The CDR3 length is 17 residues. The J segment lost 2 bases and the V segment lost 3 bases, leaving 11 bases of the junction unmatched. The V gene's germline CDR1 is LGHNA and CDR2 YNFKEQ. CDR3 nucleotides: TGTGCCAGCAGCCAGGAGGGCAGGACAGGGGCCACCTACGAGCAGTACTTC. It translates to CASSQEGRTGATYEQYF.

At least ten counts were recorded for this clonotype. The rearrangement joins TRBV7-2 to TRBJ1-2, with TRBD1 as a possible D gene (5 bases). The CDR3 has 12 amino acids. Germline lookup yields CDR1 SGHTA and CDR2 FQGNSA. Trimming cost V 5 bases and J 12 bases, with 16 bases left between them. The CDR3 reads CASSQFSGTNTF. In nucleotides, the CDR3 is TGTGCCAGCAGCCAATTCTCGGGGACTAACACCTTC.

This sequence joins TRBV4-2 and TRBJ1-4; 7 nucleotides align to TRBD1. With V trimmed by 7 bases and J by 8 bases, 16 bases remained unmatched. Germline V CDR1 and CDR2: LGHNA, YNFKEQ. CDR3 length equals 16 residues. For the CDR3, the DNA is TGTGCCAGCACCCACAGCCCCAGACAGGGTGACGAAAAACTGTTTTTT. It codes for CASTHSPRQGDEKLFF.

CDR3 nucleotide sequence: TGCAGTGCATCTAGCGGGAGCTCCTACGAGCAGTACTTC. Its protein product is CSASSGSSYEQYF. This chain connects TRBV20-1 to TRBJ2-7; 10 nucleotides align to TRBD2. J gave up 0 bases and V 6 bases, and 2 bases lay outside the gene matches. The CDR3 length is 13 residues. Per germline, CDR1 DFQATT and CDR2 SNEGSKA (reference sequence).

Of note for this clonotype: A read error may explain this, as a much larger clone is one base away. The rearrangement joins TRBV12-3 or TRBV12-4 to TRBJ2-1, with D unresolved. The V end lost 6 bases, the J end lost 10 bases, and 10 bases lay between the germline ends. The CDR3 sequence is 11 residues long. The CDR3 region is CASSIVYEQFF. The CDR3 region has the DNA TGTGCCAGCAGCATAGTCTACGAGCAGTTCTTC.

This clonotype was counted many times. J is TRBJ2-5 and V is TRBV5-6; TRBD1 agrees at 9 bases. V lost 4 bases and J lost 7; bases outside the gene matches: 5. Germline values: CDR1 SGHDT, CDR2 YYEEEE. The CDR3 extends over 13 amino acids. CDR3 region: CASSGTGGWTQYF. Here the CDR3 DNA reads TGTGCCAGCAGCGGCACAGGGGGCTGGACCCAGTACTTC.

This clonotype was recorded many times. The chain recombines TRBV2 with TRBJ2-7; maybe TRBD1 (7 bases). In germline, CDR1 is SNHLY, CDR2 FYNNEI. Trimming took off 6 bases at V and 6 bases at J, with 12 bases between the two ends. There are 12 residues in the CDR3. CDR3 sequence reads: CASRDRRGEQYF. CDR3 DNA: TGTGCCAGCAGGGACAGGCGGGGCGAGCAGTACTTC.

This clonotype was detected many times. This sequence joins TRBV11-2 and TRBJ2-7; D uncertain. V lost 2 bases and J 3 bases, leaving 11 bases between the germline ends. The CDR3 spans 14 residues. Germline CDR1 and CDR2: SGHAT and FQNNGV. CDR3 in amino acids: CASSLSQPYYEQYF. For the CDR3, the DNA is TGTGCCAGCAGCTTATCACAGCCCTACTACGAGCAGTACTTC.

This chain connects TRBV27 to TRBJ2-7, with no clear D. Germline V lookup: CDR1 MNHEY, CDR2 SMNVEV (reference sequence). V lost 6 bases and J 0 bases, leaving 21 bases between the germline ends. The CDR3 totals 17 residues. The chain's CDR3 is CASRHRPDGIISYEQYF. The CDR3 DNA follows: TGTGCCAGCAGGCATCGGCCGGACGGTATTATCTCCTACGAGCAGTACTTC.

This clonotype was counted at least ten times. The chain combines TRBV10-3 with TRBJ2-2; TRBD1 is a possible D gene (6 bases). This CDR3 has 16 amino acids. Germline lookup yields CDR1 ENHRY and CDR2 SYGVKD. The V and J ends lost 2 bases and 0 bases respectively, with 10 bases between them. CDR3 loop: CAISEGGNSNTGELFF. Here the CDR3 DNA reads TGTGCCATCAGTGAGGGGGGCAATTCGAACACCGGGGAGCTGTTTTTT.

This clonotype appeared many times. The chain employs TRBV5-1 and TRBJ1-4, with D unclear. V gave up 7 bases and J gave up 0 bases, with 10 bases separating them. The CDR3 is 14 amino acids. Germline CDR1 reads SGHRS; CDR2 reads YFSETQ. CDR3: CASREMATNEKLFF. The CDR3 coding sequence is TGCGCCAGCCGCGAAATGGCAACTAATGAAAAACTGTTTTTT.

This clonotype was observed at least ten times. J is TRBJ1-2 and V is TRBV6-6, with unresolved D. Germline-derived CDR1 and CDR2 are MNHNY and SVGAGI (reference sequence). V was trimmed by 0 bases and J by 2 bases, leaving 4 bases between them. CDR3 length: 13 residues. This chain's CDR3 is CASSYSENYGYTF. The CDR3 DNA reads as TGTGCCAGCAGTTACTCAGAGAACTATGGCTACACCTTC.

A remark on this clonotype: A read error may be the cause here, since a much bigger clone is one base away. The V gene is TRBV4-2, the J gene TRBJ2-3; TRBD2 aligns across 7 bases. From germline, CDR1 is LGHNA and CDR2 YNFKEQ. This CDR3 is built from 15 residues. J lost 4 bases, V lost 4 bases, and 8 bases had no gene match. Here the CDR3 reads CASSPGLVSADTQYF. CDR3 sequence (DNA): TGTGCCAGCAGCCCTGGACTAGTTAGCGCAGATACGCAGTATTTT.

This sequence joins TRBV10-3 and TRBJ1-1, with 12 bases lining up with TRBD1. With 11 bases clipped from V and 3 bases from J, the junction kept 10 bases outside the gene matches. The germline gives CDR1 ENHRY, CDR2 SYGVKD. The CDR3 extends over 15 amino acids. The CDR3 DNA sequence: TGTGCCTCCGGGGGGACAGGGGGCTTTCACACTGAAGCTTTCTTT. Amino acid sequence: CASGGTGGFHTEAFF.

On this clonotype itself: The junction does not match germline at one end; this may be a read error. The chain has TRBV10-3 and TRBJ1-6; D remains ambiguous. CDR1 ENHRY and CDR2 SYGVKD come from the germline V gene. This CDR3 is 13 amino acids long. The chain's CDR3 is CANSMDQNSPLHF. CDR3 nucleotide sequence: TGTGCCAACAGTATGGATCAGAATTCACCCCTCCACTTT.

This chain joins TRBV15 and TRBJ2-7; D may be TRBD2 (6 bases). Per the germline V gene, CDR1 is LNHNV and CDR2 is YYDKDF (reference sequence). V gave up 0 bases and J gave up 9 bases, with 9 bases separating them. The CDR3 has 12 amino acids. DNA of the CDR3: TGTGCCACCAGCAGAGATATGCGGGGGCAGTACTTC. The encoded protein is CATSRDMRGQYF.

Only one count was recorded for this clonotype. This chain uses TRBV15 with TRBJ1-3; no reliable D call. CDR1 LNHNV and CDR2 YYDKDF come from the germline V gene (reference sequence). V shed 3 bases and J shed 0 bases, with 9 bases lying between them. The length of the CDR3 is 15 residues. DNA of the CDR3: TGTGCCACCAGCAGGCAGCAACTCTCTGGAAACACCATATATTTT. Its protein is CATSRQQLSGNTIYF.